The 16 T cell receptor beta chains given below trace back to one sample, sequenced in a study of shared clonotypes between healthy human individuals (dated by TCRdb to 2018 to 2021). CD8 naive samples were CD45RO-negative cells positively selected for CCR7, giving a CD45RA+CCR7+ population that excluded TemRA cells. The library was prepared using the immunoSEQ multiplex PCR assay. TCRdb obtained this table from immuneACCESS and retained in-frame rearrangements with V and J assigned. These tables miss some clones; where compared with another copy, unresolved V genes account for less than half of the shortfall, and the remainder is unexplained. The sample records 760,000 or so clones, 96% of which are singletons. About 0.21% of the sample is held by the ten biggest clonotypes. The sequencing sample was made of naive CD8+ T cells sorted from blood. Reading the label with the study, this specimen's cell subset or site is: CD45RA+CCR7+. The source is a man aged 25 to 45 in good health.

The rearrangement links TRBV6-5 to TRBJ2-3; 8 bases line up with TRBD1. V lost 5 bases, J lost 3 bases, and 7 bases stayed unmatched. The CDR3 consists of 15 residues. The V gene's germline CDR1 is MNHEY and CDR2 SVGAGI. CDR3 bases: TGTGCCAGCAGTCCCGGACAGGGTGTGACAGATACGCAGTATTTT. As protein: CASSPGQGVTDTQYF.

The rearrangement links TRBV7-7 to TRBJ1-3, with D hard to call. Looked up from germline, CDR1 is SSHAT and CDR2 is FNYEAQ (reference sequence). Trimming took off 1 base at V and 2 bases at J, with 3 bases between the two ends. This CDR3 is built from 13 residues. The CDR3 DNA reads TGTGCCAGCAGCTTAGGCCCTGGAAACACCATATATTTT. Translated, it gives CASSLGPGNTIYF. The full variable domain, in which reference TRBV7-7 and TRBJ1-3 provide the parts outside the CDR3, is GAGVSQSPRYKVTKRGQDVTLRCDPISSHATLYWYQQALGQGPEFLTYFNYEAQPDKSGLPSDRFSAERPEGSISTLTIQRTEQRDSAMYRCASSLGPGNTIYFGEGSWLTVV.

V and J are TRBV6-6 and TRBJ2-7, with D maybe TRBD2 (5 bases). The CDR3 extends over 15 amino acids. Germline assignment: CDR1 MNHNY and CDR2 SVGAGI (reference sequence). Deletions cut 4 bases from V and 0 bases from J, with 13 bases between. DNA for the CDR3: TGTGCCAGCAGTTCCGGGATCGCAAGCTCCTACGAGCAGTACTTC. Residues: CASSSGIASSYEQYF.

The chain joins TRBV4-3 to TRBJ2-7; 11 bases match TRBD2. V shed 1 base and J 1 base; nucleotides not matched to a gene: 9. There are 18 residues in the CDR3. Germline assignment: CDR1 LGHNA and CDR2 YSLEER. CDR3 sequence reads: CASSQVTRGLAESYEQYF. The CDR3, as DNA: TGCGCCAGCAGCCAAGTCACCCGGGGACTAGCGGAATCCTACGAGCAGTACTTC.

This clone showed up just once. The chain joins TRBV11-2 to TRBJ2-7; a weak D match, TRBD1 (5 bases). Trimming took 3 bases from V and 3 from J, leaving 9 bases between them. Germline assignment: CDR1 SGHAT and CDR2 FQNNGV. The CDR3 is 13 amino acids. CDR3 amino acids: CASSFYTGYEQYF. The CDR3 bases are TGTGCCAGCAGCTTTTACACAGGCTACGAGCAGTACTTC.

The CDR3, as DNA: TGCGCCAGCAGCCAAGCCCCGACAGGAAACTATGGCTACACCTTC. It codes for CASSQAPTGNYGYTF. This chain connects TRBV4-1 to TRBJ1-2; possible D gene TRBD1, 6 bases. Germline CDR1 is MGHRA and CDR2 is YSYEKL. V was trimmed by 1 base and J by 2 bases, leaving 11 bases between them. This CDR3 comprises 15 residues.

J is TRBJ2-7 and V is TRBV7-9; 7 bases map to TRBD2. CDR1 and CDR2 from the germline V gene are SEHNR and FQNEAQ (reference sequence). Trimming took 2 bases from V and 3 from J; bases not matched to a gene: 13. The CDR3 consists of 17 residues. CDR3 loop: CASSLSDSGAKDYEQYF. The DNA for the CDR3 is TGTGCCAGCAGCTTATCCGACAGCGGGGCTAAGGACTACGAGCAGTACTTC.

The rearrangement links TRBV10-1 to TRBJ2-1; maybe TRBD2 (6 bases). The CDR3 has 16 amino acids. Trimming took off 5 bases at V and 5 bases at J, with 19 bases between the two ends. Germline values: CDR1 WNHNN, CDR2 SYGVQD (reference sequence). The CDR3 nucleotides are TGCGCCAGCAGTCTACGGGAGTCTTCTAGGGACAATGAGCAGTTCTTC. Residues: CASSLRESSRDNEQFF.

The chain joins TRBV5-1 to TRBJ2-1; 8 positions agree with TRBD2. Germline trimming cut 0 bases from V and 4 bases from J; bases unmatched to any gene: 3. The CDR3 sequence is 15 residues long. CDR1 and CDR2 (germline): SGHRS, YFSETQ. CDR3 nucleotide sequence: TGCGCCAGCAGCTTGGAGAGCGGGGGTTACAATGAGCAGTTCTTC. The encoded protein is CASSLESGGYNEQFF. Using reference TRBV5-1 and TRBJ2-1 for the parts outside the CDR3, the full variable domain is KAGVTQTPRYLIKTRGQQVTLSCSPISGHRSVSWYQQTPGQGLQFLFEYFSETQRNKGNFPGRFSGRQFSNSRSEMNVSTLELGDSALYLCASSLESGGYNEQFFGPGTRLTVL.

This chain links TRBV27 with TRBJ1-2; D unclear. The V gene lost 5 bases and the J gene lost 6 bases, with 16 bases spanning the gap. The length of the CDR3 is 14 residues. Germline values: CDR1 MNHEY, CDR2 SMNVEV (reference sequence). The chain's CDR3 is CASSPGRIFDGYTF. The CDR3 nucleotides read TGTGCCAGCAGTCCCGGACGTATTTTTGATGGCTACACCTTC.

This chain connects TRBV5-1 to TRBJ2-2; the D call may be TRBD1 or TRBD2 (5 bases each). The CDR3 has 17 amino acids. The germline V gene encodes CDR1 SGHRS and CDR2 YFSETQ. The V end was cut by 3 bases, the J end by 4 bases, with 19 bases between. CDR3 nucleotide sequence: TGCGCCAGCAGCTATCCGGGACCGTTAGAACTCACCGGGGAGCTGTTTTTT. This gives the protein CASSYPGPLELTGELFF.

This chain joins TRBV5-5 and TRBJ2-3; D gene ambiguous. The CDR3 is 12 amino acids. The germline V and J ends were trimmed by 3 bases and 4 bases, with 6 bases remaining between them. The germline CDR1 and CDR2 sequences are SGHKS and YYEKEE (reference sequence). The CDR3 DNA sequence: TGTGCCAGCAGCTCCTTTTCAGATACGCAGTATTTT. It codes for CASSSFSDTQYF.

The gene calls are TRBV7-8 and TRBJ2-2; a possible D gene is TRBD1 (7 bases). V gave up 4 bases and J gave up 4 bases, with 19 bases separating them. Germline V gene data show CDR1 as SGHVS and CDR2 as FQNEAQ. The CDR3 sequence is 17 residues long. The CDR3 protein is CASSSTGRTFGTGELFF. The CDR3 nucleotides read TGTGCCAGCAGCTCGACAGGGAGGACGTTTGGCACCGGGGAGCTGTTTTTT.

V and J are TRBV5-1 and TRBJ1-1; D is perhaps TRBD1 (5 bases). Germline V gene sequence: CDR1 SGHRS, CDR2 YFSETQ. V gave up 6 bases and J gave up 0 bases, with 21 bases separating them. CDR3 size: 17 residues. The CDR3 protein is CASTPLSWGGMNTEAFF. In DNA form, the CDR3 reads TGCGCCAGCACCCCCCTCTCCTGGGGCGGGATGAACACTGAAGCTTTCTTT.

The rearrangement links TRBV28 to TRBJ2-1; D may be TRBD1 (6 bases). This CDR3 spans 15 amino acids. The V gene's germline CDR1 is MDHEN and CDR2 SYDVKM. V lost 3 bases and J lost 8, with 17 bases in between. Here the CDR3 DNA reads TGTGCCAGCAGTTTCCCCTCCGACAGGTACGATGAGCAGTTCTTC. It is translated as CASSFPSDRYDEQFF.

The chain recombines TRBV6-5 with TRBJ1-1; TRBD1 is a possible D gene (6 bases). This CDR3 has 15 amino acids. From germline, CDR1 is MNHEY and CDR2 SVGAGI. V lost 0 bases to trimming and J lost 3 bases, with 11 bases between them. CDR3 coding DNA: TGTGCCAGCAGTTACTCGGGGGCTCTCTACACTGAAGCTTTCTTT. Amino acid sequence: CASSYSGALYTEAFF.